The 32 T cell receptor beta chains below come from one sample, sequenced in a study of shared clonotypes between healthy human individuals. The data were produced by immunoSEQ multiplex PCR, yet TCRdb's version contains in-frame clones alone and is incomplete. The table records 1,400,000 or so clones, around 98.5% of them present only once. Sequenced: naive CD4+ T cells sorted from blood. Indicated subset: CD45RA+ positively selected. These receptors all stem from a man younger than 45 in good health.

The chain uses TRBV18 and TRBJ2-5; D not certain. V gave up 1 base and J gave up 2 bases, with 5 bases separating them. CDR3 size: 13 residues. The germline V gene encodes CDR1 KGHSH and CDR2 LQKENI. The CDR3 spells CASSPQIQETQYF. In nucleotides, the CDR3 is TGTGCCAGCTCACCACAAATACAAGAGACCCAGTACTTC.

Written as DNA, the CDR3 is TGTGCCAGCACCCGGGGCCCGACAGGGGGGGCCTCCTACGAGCAGTACTTC. The encoded protein is CASTRGPTGGASYEQYF. V usage is TRBV2 and J usage is TRBJ2-7, with 9 bases fitting TRBD1. CDR3 length: 17 amino acids. Germline CDR1 is SNHLY and CDR2 is FYNNEI. Losses at the gene ends were 7 bases for V and 0 bases for J; bases not matched to a gene: 13. Full variable domain (rest looked up from reference TRBV2 and TRBJ2-7): EPEVTQTPSHQVTQMGQEVILRCVPISNHLYFYWYRQILGQKVEFLVSFYNNEISEKSEIFDDQFSVERPDGSNFTLKIRSTKLEDSAMYFCASTRGPTGGASYEQYFGPGTRLTVT.

CDR3 in amino acids: CASSSGQGAASNQPQHF. CDR3 sequence (DNA): TGCGCCAGCAGCTCCGGACAGGGCGCAGCTAGCAATCAGCCCCAGCATTTT. The rearrangement links TRBV5-1 to TRBJ1-5, with TRBD1 matching 8 bases. The CDR3 runs to 17 residues. Unmatched junction bases numbered 8, after V lost 3 bases and J lost 0 bases. CDR1 and CDR2 (germline): SGHRS, YFSETQ.

The genes are TRBV7-8 and TRBJ2-7; D might be TRBD1 or TRBD2, each matching 5 bases. V lost 5 bases and J 1 base, leaving 15 bases between the germline ends. This CDR3 contains 15 residues. The germline CDR1 and CDR2 sequences are SGHVS and FQNEAQ. CDR3 sequence (DNA): TGTGCCAGCAGCGGGACCAACCTTAAATCCTACGAGCAGTACTTC. Amino acid sequence: CASSGTNLKSYEQYF.

This sequence joins TRBV6-1 and TRBJ2-7, with D possibly called TRBD1 or TRBD2 (5 bases each). V dropped 6 bases and J dropped 9 bases, with 12 bases sitting between them. CDR1 and CDR2 (germline): MNHNS, SASEGT. The CDR3 sequence is 11 residues long. The DNA for the CDR3 is TGTGCCAGCAGGGGGACCTTCGGGCAGTACTTC. This encodes CASRGTFGQYF.

This rearrangement joins TRBV18 to TRBJ2-5; perhaps TRBD1 as D (5 bases). The CDR3 runs 14 residues. V lost 3 bases and J 5 bases, leaving 13 bases between the germline ends. CDR1 KGHSH and CDR2 LQKENI come from the germline V gene. The CDR3 nucleotides read TGTGCCAGCTCACCCTTGGACACCGCCGAGACCCAGTACTTC. This codes for CASSPLDTAETQYF.

The chain carries TRBV7-3 and TRBJ2-5, with D unclear. The germline gives CDR1 SGHTA, CDR2 FQGTGA. V was shortened by 8 bases and J by 5 bases, with 27 bases between the two germline ends. This CDR3 is 17 amino acids long. CDR3 nucleotides: TGTGCCAGCTCCCCGGGCAACCTAGGACGGAATTTGGAGACCCAGTACTTC. Translating it yields CASSPGNLGRNLETQYF.

The V call is TRBV4-2, the J call TRBJ2-2; D is perhaps TRBD2 (6 bases). CDR1 LGHNA and CDR2 YNFKEQ come from the germline V gene. The CDR3 totals 15 residues. V shed 2 bases and J shed 7 bases, with 14 bases lying between them. The CDR3 nucleotides read TGTGCCAGCAGCCAACCGGGACTCCTCGGCGGGGAGCTGTTTTTT. This sequence encodes CASSQPGLLGGELFF.

The V call is TRBV18, the J call TRBJ1-2; no reliable D call. The CDR3 loop spans 18 amino acids. Germline values: CDR1 KGHSH, CDR2 LQKENI. The ends were cut back, 2 bases at V and 1 base at J, with 20 bases in the middle. CDR3 region: CASSPTVGNSEINYGYTF. As DNA, the CDR3 is TGTGCCAGCTCACCAACGGTCGGTAACAGCGAAATTAACTATGGCTACACCTTC.

A word on this clone: Other DNA variants within this sample encode the same CDR3. The V gene is TRBV5-1, the J gene TRBJ2-3; the D gene is possibly TRBD2 (5 bases). The CDR3 contains 11 residues. The V gene's germline CDR1 is SGHRS and CDR2 YFSETQ. Trimming cost V 7 bases and J 2 bases, with 5 bases left between them. In nucleotides, the CDR3 is TGCGCCAGCCGGGACACAGATACGCAGTATTTT. Translation gives CASRDTDTQYF. Variable domain in full (rest from reference TRBV5-1 and TRBJ2-3): KAGVTQTPRYLIKTRGQQVTLSCSPISGHRSVSWYQQTPGQGLQFLFEYFSETQRNKGNFPGRFSGRQFSNSRSEMNVSTLELGDSALYLCASRDTDTQYFGPGTRLTVL.

The chain links TRBV5-3 to TRBJ2-1; 13 bases are shared with TRBD2. TRBV5-3 is assigned to the ORF class and has an uncertain function. The CDR3 spans 18 residues. V shed 4 bases, J shed 9 bases, and the junction held 16 bases outside the gene matches. The CDR3 nucleotides read TGTGCCAGAAGCCCCAACCTTGGACTAGCGGGAGTATGTTTTGAGCAGTTCTTC. Translated, it gives CARSPNLGLAGVCFEQFF.

The rearrangement joins TRBV19 to TRBJ1-5; D gene uncertain. CDR3 length equals 14 residues. V was clipped by 6 bases and J by 3 bases, with 12 bases between them. Germline values: CDR1 LNHDA, CDR2 SQIVND (reference sequence). CDR3 loop: CASRPPLDNQPQHF. In DNA form, the CDR3 reads TGTGCCAGTAGACCCCCTCTGGACAATCAGCCCCAGCATTTT.

The chain employs TRBV30 and TRBJ1-2, with TRBD1 as a possible D gene (5 bases). The CDR3 has 13 amino acids. V shed 2 bases and J shed 4 bases, with 11 bases lying between them. Germline V lookup: CDR1 GTSNPN, CDR2 SVGIG (reference sequence). This CDR3 reads CAWSTGYLYGYTF. The CDR3 DNA sequence: TGTGCCTGGAGTACAGGTTACCTCTATGGCTACACCTTC.

The rearrangement uses TRBV7-9 and TRBJ1-4; D uncertain. The CDR3 has 13 residues. Deletions cut 1 base from V and 8 bases from J, with 8 bases between. CDR1 SEHNR and CDR2 FQNEAQ come from the germline V gene (reference sequence). The CDR3 DNA reads TGTGCCAGCAGCTTAGGAATGAGCGAAAAACTGTTTTTT. Residues: CASSLGMSEKLFF.

V gene TRBV2 combines with J gene TRBJ1-1; D possibly corresponds to TRBD1 (5 bases). From germline, CDR1 is SNHLY and CDR2 FYNNEI. Trimming took off 6 bases at V and 4 bases at J, with 9 bases between the two ends. The length of the CDR3 is 12 residues. The CDR3 reads CASRRGGTEAFF. The CDR3 DNA reads as TGTGCCAGCAGGAGGGGAGGCACTGAAGCTTTCTTT.

This clone was observed once. The chain uses TRBV6-1 and TRBJ1-1; D is undetermined. Trimming took 2 bases from V and 4 from J, leaving 14 bases between them. Per the germline V gene, CDR1 is MNHNS and CDR2 is SASEGT. This CDR3 is 15 amino acids long. CDR3 region: CASSETWVLSTEAFF. The CDR3 DNA reads TGTGCCAGCAGTGAAACCTGGGTCTTATCCACTGAAGCTTTCTTT.

This chain connects TRBV5-1 to TRBJ2-3; D may be TRBD1 (6 bases). V lost 4 bases, J lost 1 base, and 19 bases lay in between. This CDR3 spans 17 amino acids. Germline V gene lookup returns CDR1 SGHRS and CDR2 YFSETQ. The CDR3 DNA sequence: TGCGCCAGCAGCGCTGGCCCGATAGCAGGGGGCACAGATACGCAGTATTTT. Amino acids: CASSAGPIAGGTDTQYF. Full variable domain (missing parts from reference TRBV5-1 and TRBJ2-3): KAGVTQTPRYLIKTRGQQVTLSCSPISGHRSVSWYQQTPGQGLQFLFEYFSETQRNKGNFPGRFSGRQFSNSRSEMNVSTLELGDSALYLCASSAGPIAGGTDTQYFGPGTRLTVL.

The chain links TRBV4-1 to TRBJ2-4; TRBD1 matches 9 bases. Germline V gene lookup returns CDR1 MGHRA and CDR2 YSYEKL. Trimming at V came to 2 bases and at J to 7 bases, leaving 15 bases not matched to a gene. The CDR3 covers 18 residues. The CDR3 region is CASSQPLTGRDRANIQYF. The CDR3 DNA sequence: TGCGCCAGCAGCCAACCCCTAACCGGCCGGGACAGGGCCAACATTCAGTACTTC.

This clone has only one observation. This chain uses TRBV27 with TRBJ2-5, with 7 bases identical to TRBD1. V lost 2 bases to trimming and J lost 5 bases; unmatched junction nucleotides: 5. Germline V gene data show CDR1 as MNHEY and CDR2 as SMNVEV (reference sequence). The CDR3 sequence is 14 residues long. The CDR3 nucleotides are TGTGCCAGCAGTTTAGTAGACAGGGTGGAGACCCAGTACTTC. The encoded protein is CASSLVDRVETQYF.

The V gene is TRBV7-6, the J gene TRBJ2-6; possibly TRBD1 for D (5 bases). CDR1 SGHVS and CDR2 FNYEAQ come from the germline V gene. This CDR3 contains 16 residues. Trimming removed 5 bases from V and 0 bases from J, with 11 bases in between. CDR3 in DNA: TGTGCCAGCAGCCCGCTGACAGACTCTGGGGCCAACGTCCTGACTTTC. The encoded protein is CASSPLTDSGANVLTF.

The table lists this clone with a count of one. This rearrangement joins TRBV7-9 to TRBJ1-2; TRBD1 might be the D (5 bases). V was shortened by 11 bases and J by 5 bases, with 12 bases between the two germline ends. Germline CDR1 and CDR2: SEHNR and FQNEAQ (reference sequence). The CDR3 is 11 amino acids. This chain's CDR3 is CALTGQYGYTF. In DNA, the CDR3 is TGTGCCCTCACGGGGCAATATGGCTACACCTTC.

The rearrangement links TRBV11-3 to TRBJ2-5; D unresolved. V lost 1 base, J lost 1 base, and 7 bases lay in between. This CDR3 has 14 residues. The V gene's germline CDR1 is SGHNT and CDR2 YENEEA. CDR3 sequence (DNA): TGTGCCAGCAGCTTAGGGGCTACCCAAGAGACCCAGTACTTC. This translates into CASSLGATQETQYF.

Comment on this clone: At the DNA level, this CDR3 is encoded by other sequences in the same sample as well. The chain uses TRBV19 and TRBJ2-7, with D maybe TRBD1 (6 bases). The CDR3 totals 13 residues. CDR1 is LNHDA and CDR2 is SQIVND in the germline V gene (reference sequence). V lost 3 bases to trimming and J lost 3 bases, with 9 bases between them. DNA of the CDR3: TGTGCCAGTAGTATCGACAGGAACTACGAGCAGTACTTC. This sequence encodes CASSIDRNYEQYF.

The chain combines TRBV7-3 with TRBJ2-1; D not certain. Germline loops: CDR1 SGHTA, CDR2 FQGTGA. V was shortened by 1 base and J by 6 bases, with 10 bases between the two germline ends. This CDR3 contains 14 residues. The CDR3 DNA sequence: TGTGCCAGCAGCTTAAATGGGCTCGCCAATGAGCAGTTCTTC. This codes for CASSLNGLANEQFF.

The chain combines TRBV5-1 with TRBJ2-7, with 7 bases fitting TRBD1. The CDR3 consists of 14 residues. Looked up from germline, CDR1 is SGHRS and CDR2 is YFSETQ. J was trimmed by 3 bases and V by 4 bases; bases with no gene match: 7. DNA of the CDR3: TGCGCCAGCAGCGTAAGGACAGGTATCTACGAGCAGTACTTC. The encoded protein is CASSVRTGIYEQYF.

The rearrangement joins TRBV7-9 to TRBJ1-1; 9 bases are a match to TRBD1. Germline V gene lookup returns CDR1 SEHNR and CDR2 FQNEAQ (reference sequence). The junction had 9 bases not matched to a gene; V was cut back by 3 bases and J by 7 bases. This CDR3 region has 15 residues. CDR3 protein: CASSLLTPDRGEAFF. In DNA, the CDR3 is TGTGCCAGCAGCTTGCTCACCCCGGACAGGGGTGAAGCTTTCTTT.

The rearrangement links TRBV19 to TRBJ2-7, with TRBD2 identical over 8 bases. J gave up 6 bases and V 7 bases, and 5 bases lay outside the gene matches. The CDR3 has 12 amino acids. Germline V gene data show CDR1 as LNHDA and CDR2 as SQIVND (reference sequence). CDR3 nucleotides: TGTGCCAGTACCAGCGGGAGAGGCGAGCAGTACTTC. It is translated as CASTSGRGEQYF.

V gene TRBV19 combines with J gene TRBJ2-1, with D possibly matching TRBD2 (5 bases). Germline V gives CDR1 LNHDA, CDR2 SQIVND (reference sequence). V was clipped by 3 bases and J by 7 bases, with 10 bases between them. The CDR3 has 13 amino acids. The chain's CDR3 is CASSISGKNEQFF. The CDR3 DNA follows: TGTGCCAGTAGTATTTCGGGGAAAAATGAGCAGTTCTTC.

The gene calls are TRBV9 and TRBJ2-1; D remains ambiguous. The CDR3 is 14 residues long. Germline V gene lookup returns CDR1 SGDLS and CDR2 YYNGEE. V lost 3 bases and J 3 bases, leaving 10 bases between the germline ends. CDR3 nucleotide sequence: TGTGCCAGCAGCGCTGCGCCGGACTACAATGAGCAGTTCTTC. Its translation: CASSAAPDYNEQFF.

This chain links TRBV19 with TRBJ1-5, with D possibly matching TRBD1 (6 bases). The CDR3 consists of 15 residues. Germline V gives CDR1 LNHDA, CDR2 SQIVND (reference sequence). Trimming took 5 bases from V and 7 from J, leaving 18 bases between them. CDR3 coding DNA: TGTGCCAGTAGTGAGCGTTTAACAGGGAACCAGCCCCAGCATTTT. Translating gives CASSERLTGNQPQHF.

CDR3 sequence: CASSPQGRTLNTEAFF. The CDR3 DNA reads TGTGCCAGCAGCCCCCAAGGGAGAACCCTGAACACTGAAGCTTTCTTT. The J gene is TRBJ1-1, the V gene TRBV7-2; D call uncertain. The CDR3 sequence is 16 residues long. Germline V lookup: CDR1 SGHTA, CDR2 FQGNSA. V lost 5 bases and J 0 bases, leaving 16 bases between the germline ends. The full variable domain, its missing parts supplied by reference TRBV7-2 and TRBJ1-1, is GAGVSQSPSNKVTEKGKDVELRCDPISGHTALYWYRQSLGQGLEFLIYFQGNSAPDKSGLPSDRFSAERTGGSVSTLTIQRTQQEDSAVYLCASSPQGRTLNTEAFFGQGTRLTVV.

The J gene is TRBJ1-1, the V gene TRBV28, with a weak D call TRBD1 (5 bases). The CDR3 loop spans 17 amino acids. Looked up from germline, CDR1 is MDHEN and CDR2 is SYDVKM. Trimming stripped 3 bases from V and 2 bases from J, with 19 bases between. The CDR3 loop reads CASSFVLSGGTNTEAFF. CDR3 sequence (DNA): TGTGCCAGCAGTTTTGTTCTTTCCGGGGGAACTAACACTGAAGCTTTCTTT.